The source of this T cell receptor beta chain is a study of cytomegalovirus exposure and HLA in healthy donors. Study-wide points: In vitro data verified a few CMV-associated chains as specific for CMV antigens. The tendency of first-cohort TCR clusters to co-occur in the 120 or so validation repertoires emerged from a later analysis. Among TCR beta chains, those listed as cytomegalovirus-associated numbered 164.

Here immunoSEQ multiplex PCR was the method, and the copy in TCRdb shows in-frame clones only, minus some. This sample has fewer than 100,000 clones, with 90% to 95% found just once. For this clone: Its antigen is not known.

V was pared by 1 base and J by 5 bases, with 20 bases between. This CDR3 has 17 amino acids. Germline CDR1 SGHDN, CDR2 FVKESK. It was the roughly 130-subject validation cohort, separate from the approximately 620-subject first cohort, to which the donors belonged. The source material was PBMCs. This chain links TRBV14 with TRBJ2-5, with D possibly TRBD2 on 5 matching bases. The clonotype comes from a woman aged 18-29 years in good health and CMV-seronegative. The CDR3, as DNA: TGTGCCAGCAGCCAAGTAGGTGGGAGCCCTGATCGGGAGACCCAGTACTTC. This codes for CASSQVGGSPDRETQYF. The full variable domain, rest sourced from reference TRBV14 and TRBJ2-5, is EAGVTQFPSHSVIEKGQTVTLRCDPISGHDNLYWYRRVMGKEIKFLLHFVKESKQDESGMPNNRFLAERTGGTYSTLKVQPAELEDSGVYFCASSQVGGSPDRETQYFGPGTRLLVL.